This is a list of T cell receptor beta chains from one sample in a study of T cells in Graves' hyperthyroidism and ophthalmopathy. One entry per CDR3 protein results from TCRdb running MiXCR on the multiplex PCR reads. The table has some 620,000 distinct CDR3 sequences, around 15% seen once; the top ten hold 3.5% to 4%. Source material: blood. These receptors were obtained from a woman aged 25 to 39 with Graves' hyperthyroidism. Both conserved end residues are part of each CDR3. A D gene is named only where the DNA matches it firmly. Part of the rows lack a size; the others show once, few, many or a class for expanded clones.

>many|.|TRBV6-1|TRBJ2-1
CASGLEGSHNEQFF
TGTGCCAGCGGATTAGAGGGTTCCCACAATGAGCAGTTCTTC
>many|.|TRBV27|TRBJ2-3
CASSSRGGGTDTQYF
TGTGCCAGCAGCTCCAGAGGGGGGGGCACAGATACGCAGTATTTT
>.|.|TRBV19|TRBJ2-1
CASSIQSGGDNEQFF
TGTGCCAGTAGTATTCAGTCCGGAGGGGACAATGAGCAGTTCTTC
>many|.|TRBV28|TRBJ2-7
CATSLNGQSIHEQYF
TGTGCCACTTCACTAAATGGACAGAGCATCCACGAGCAGTACTTC
>many|TRBD1|TRBV27|TRBJ2-7
CASSPLGQGSYEQYF
TGTGCCAGCAGTCCCCTGGGACAGGGATCCTACGAGCAGTACTTC
>many|.|TRBV6-1|TRBJ2-3
CASSEDSGSTDTQYF
TGTGCCAGCAGTGAAGATAGCGGTAGCACAGATACGCAGTATTTT
>.|.|TRBV20-1|TRBJ2-6
CSARVLSGANVLTF
TGCAGTGCTAGAGTACTCTCTGGGGCCAACGTCCTGACTTTC
>few|.|TRBV5-1|TRBJ2-1
CASQMAGVYYNEQFF
TGCGCCAGCCAAATGGCTGGGGTTTACTACAATGAGCAGTTCTTC
>.|.|TRBV20-1|TRBJ2-2
CSAKKELNLDTGELFF
TGCAGTGCAAAAAAGGAGCTCAATTTGGACACCGGGGAGCTGTTTTTT
>.|.|TRBV5-1|TRBJ2-3
CASSWNGPLYTDTQYF
TGCGCCAGCAGCTGGAATGGACCTTTATACACAGATACGCAGTATTTT
>few|.|TRBV7-3|TRBJ2-2
CASSLTGTRGRTGELFF
TGTGCCAGCAGCTTAACGGGGACCCGGGGGCGAACCGGGGAGCTGTTTTTT
>.|.|TRBV7-9|TRBJ2-3
CASSFPARQNTDTQYF
TGTGCCAGCAGCTTTCCGGCTAGACAAAACACAGATACGCAGTATTTT
>once|TRBD2|TRBV20-1|TRBJ2-4
CSARERPSGRTKNIQYF
TGCAGTGCTAGAGAGCGTCCTAGCGGGAGAACCAAAAACATTCAGTACTTC
>many|.|TRBV28|TRBJ2-1
CASSSTGGDSYNEQFF
TGTGCCAGCAGTTCAACGGGCGGCGACTCCTACAATGAGCAGTTCTTC
>.|.|TRBV4-1|TRBJ2-7
CASSPVRSSYEQYF
TGCGCCAGCAGCCCCGTAAGATCCTCCTACGAGCAGTACTTC
>many|TRBD1|TRBV28|TRBJ2-7
CASSFRGKTHEQYF
TGTGCCAGCAGTTTCAGGGGGAAAACCCACGAGCAGTACTTC
>many|TRBD1|TRBV10-3|TRBJ2-7
CATGTGKSYEQYF
TGTGCCACCGGGACAGGGAAATCCTACGAGCAGTACTTC
>many|.|TRBV3-1|TRBJ1-6
CASSQDRIPDRGSPLHF
TGTGCCAGCAGCCAAGATAGGATACCGGACCGGGGATCACCCCTCCACTTT
>.|TRBD2|TRBV27|TRBJ2-7
CASSFKAGGPYGEQYF
TGTGCCAGCAGTTTTAAAGCGGGAGGGCCCTATGGGGAGCAGTACTTC
>many|.|TRBV18|TRBJ2-1
CASSPQTISPNEQFF
TGTGCCAGCTCACCACAGACTATTTCACCTAATGAGCAGTTCTTC
>once|TRBD1|TRBV20-1|TRBJ2-3
CSASFQGATDTQYF
TGCAGTGCTAGTTTTCAGGGGGCTACAGATACGCAGTATTTT
>many|.|TRBV6-1|TRBJ2-7
CASSYRTDGASTYEQYF
TGTGCCAGCAGTTATCGTACTGACGGGGCGTCCACCTACGAGCAGTACTTC
>many|.|TRBV11-2|TRBJ2-7
CASSLRTPPYEQYF
TGTGCCAGCAGCTTGCGGACCCCCCCCTACGAGCAGTACTTC
>.|TRBD2|TRBV18|TRBJ2-7
CASSPLAGGANEQYF
TGTGCCAGCTCACCACTTGCGGGAGGCGCCAACGAGCAGTACTTC
>many|TRBD1|TRBV5-1|TRBJ2-1
CASSRGQGIADEQFF
TGCGCCAGCAGCCGGGGACAGGGTATAGCAGATGAGCAGTTCTTC
>many|.|TRBV7-3|TRBJ2-4
CASSLGGEDIQYF
TGTGCCAGCAGCTTAGGGGGAGAGGACATTCAGTACTTC
>few|TRBD1|TRBV7-9|TRBJ1-2
CASSPGQGAVGYTF
TGTGCCAGCAGCCCGGGACAGGGGGCGGTTGGCTACACCTTC
>.|.|TRBV27|TRBJ1-5
CASSLRTPYSNQPQHF
TGTGCCAGCAGTTTAAGGACACCTTATAGCAATCAGCCCCAGCATTTT
>many|TRBD1|TRBV28|TRBJ2-7
CASRQGAGEQYF
TGTGCCAGCAGACAGGGGGCAGGCGAGCAGTACTTC
>many|TRBD1|TRBV5-1|TRBJ2-1
CASSLVAGGASSYNEQFF
TGCGCCAGCAGCTTGGTAGCAGGGGGCGCGAGTTCCTACAATGAGCAGTTCTTC